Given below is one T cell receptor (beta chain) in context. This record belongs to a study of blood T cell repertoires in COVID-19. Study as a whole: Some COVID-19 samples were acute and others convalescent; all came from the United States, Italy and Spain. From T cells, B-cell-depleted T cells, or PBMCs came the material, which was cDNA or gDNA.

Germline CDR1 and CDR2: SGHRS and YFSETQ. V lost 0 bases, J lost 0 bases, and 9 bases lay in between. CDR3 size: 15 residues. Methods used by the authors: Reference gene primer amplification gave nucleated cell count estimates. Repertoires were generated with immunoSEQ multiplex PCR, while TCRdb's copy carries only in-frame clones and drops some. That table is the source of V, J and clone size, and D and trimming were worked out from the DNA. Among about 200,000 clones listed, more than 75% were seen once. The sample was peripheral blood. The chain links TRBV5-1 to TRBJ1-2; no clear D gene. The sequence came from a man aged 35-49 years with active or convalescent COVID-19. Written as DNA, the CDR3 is TGCGCCAGCAGCTTGGCAGGCAGCTCTAACTATGGCTACACCTTC. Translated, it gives CASSLAGSSNYGYTF.